The 28 T cell receptor beta chains presented below share a single source sample, sequenced in a study of blood T cell repertoires in COVID-19 (dated by TCRdb to the early 2020s). Library creation used the immunoSEQ multiplex PCR assay. The source is immuneACCESS, and TCRdb retained only in-frame sequences with V and J called. Part of the clones is not carried over; for the studies checked, unresolved V genes explain less than half of this, and the remainder is unexplained. The sample table contains approximately 10,000 clones; only one count was recorded for 70% to 85% of them. The top ten clones comprise roughly a fifth of the sample. Sequencing was carried out using peripheral blood. The receptors derive from a human donor in a cohort sampled during active COVID-19.

This chain links TRBV11-3 with TRBJ2-7; 7 bases line up with TRBD1. The germline V gene encodes CDR1 SGHNT and CDR2 YENEEA. Unmatched junction bases numbered 3, after V lost 5 bases and J lost 2 bases. This CDR3 has 13 residues. This CDR3 reads CASSKGQTYEQYF. The CDR3 nucleotides read TGTGCCAGCAGCAAGGGACAGACCTACGAGCAGTACTTC.

This clone was observed a few times. V and J are TRBV6-5 and TRBJ2-1, with 7 bases lining up with TRBD1. The CDR3 is 15 residues long. Germline V gene data show CDR1 as MNHEY and CDR2 as SVGAGI. Trimming at V came to 0 bases and at J to 9 bases, leaving 8 bases not matched to a gene. The CDR3 here is CASSYSGRGSGEQFF. The DNA for the CDR3 is TGTGCCAGCAGTTACTCGGGCAGGGGGAGTGGTGAGCAGTTCTTC.

The rearrangement links TRBV6-5 to TRBJ1-1, with 8 bases matching TRBD1. Losses at the gene ends were 0 bases for V and 7 bases for J; bases not matched to a gene: 10. CDR1 MNHEY and CDR2 SVGAGI come from the germline V gene. The CDR3 contains 16 residues. CDR3 loop: CASSYSMWQGAFEAFF. CDR3 sequence (DNA): TGTGCCAGCAGTTACTCGATGTGGCAGGGGGCTTTTGAAGCTTTCTTT.

The chain couples TRBV7-2 to TRBJ1-5; D might be TRBD1 (6 bases). Trimming shortened V by 5 bases and J by 2 bases, and 13 bases separated the two germline ends. Germline CDR1 reads SGHTA; CDR2 reads FQGNSA. This CDR3 is 15 amino acids long. The DNA for the CDR3 is TGTGCCAGCAGCCCGCGGGGGGCAGGCAATCAGCCCCAGCATTTT. It specifies CASSPRGAGNQPQHF.

The V call is TRBV7-9, the J call TRBJ2-1; 9 nucleotides line up with TRBD1. CDR3 length: 15 residues. In germline, CDR1 is SEHNR, CDR2 FQNEAQ (reference sequence). The V and J ends lost 4 bases and 5 bases, in that order; junction bases with no gene match: 6. The CDR3, as DNA: TGTGCCAGCAGCTCGGGACAGGGTATTGACAATGAGCAGTTCTTC. Translating it yields CASSSGQGIDNEQFF.

This chain connects TRBV10-3 to TRBJ1-6; D unresolved. Germline CDR1 reads ENHRY; CDR2 reads SYGVKD. The CDR3 extends over 14 amino acids. Trimming pared 3 bases from V and 10 bases from J, leaving 13 bases between. Here the CDR3 DNA reads TGTGCCATCAGTGATGAGAGGGTTAGCTCACCCCTCCACTTT. Its translation is CAISDERVSSPLHF.

The V gene is TRBV20-1, the J gene TRBJ1-2; D call uncertain. Germline loops: CDR1 DFQATT, CDR2 SNEGSKA (reference sequence). This CDR3 comprises 11 residues. V lost 4 bases and J 7 bases, leaving 10 bases between the germline ends. CDR3 sequence: CSAKDLFGYTF. Here the CDR3 DNA reads TGCAGTGCTAAAGATCTCTTTGGCTACACCTTC.

V gene TRBV6-2 or TRBV6-3 combines with J gene TRBJ1-2, with D perhaps TRBD1 (6 bases). Germline values: CDR1 MNHEY, CDR2 SVGEGT. The CDR3 covers 13 residues. V was clipped by 6 bases and J by 8 bases, with 16 bases between them. The CDR3 region is CASSDRRLWGYTF. The CDR3 DNA reads as TGTGCCAGCAGCGACAGGAGGCTATGGGGCTACACCTTC.

The chain has TRBV7-8 and TRBJ2-3; the match to TRBD2 covers 8 bases. Germline trimming cut 2 bases from V and 4 bases from J; bases unmatched to any gene: 5. From germline, CDR1 is SGHVS and CDR2 FQNEAQ. This CDR3 is built from 15 residues. The CDR3, as DNA: TGTGCCAGCAGCTTAAGACTAGCGAGCCCAGATACGCAGTATTTT. It encodes CASSLRLASPDTQYF.

This rearrangement joins TRBV2 to TRBJ2-2; 7 positions match TRBD1. The CDR3 sequence is 16 residues long. V dropped 4 bases and J dropped 0; count of bases not matched to a gene: 5. CDR1 is SNHLY and CDR2 is FYNNEI in the germline V gene. Here the CDR3 DNA reads TGTGCCAGCAGTGTCGTCGGGACAGCGAACACCGGGGAGCTGTTTTTT. It codes for CASSVVGTANTGELFF. The whole variable domain, filled in from reference TRBV2 and TRBJ2-2, reads EPEVTQTPSHQVTQMGQEVILRCVPISNHLYFYWYRQILGQKVEFLVSFYNNEISEKSEIFDDQFSVERPDGSNFTLKIRSTKLEDSAMYFCASSVVGTANTGELFFGEGSRLTVL.

This sequence joins TRBV24-1 and TRBJ1-1, with 7 bases fitting TRBD1. Germline loops: CDR1 KGHDR, CDR2 SFDVKD. V lost 4 bases to trimming and J lost 10 bases; unmatched junction nucleotides: 5. There are 12 residues in the CDR3. CDR3 bases: TGTGCCACCAGTGAACCACAGGGGATAGCTTTCTTT. Its translation: CATSEPQGIAFF.

The genes are TRBV5-5 and TRBJ2-2; 8 nucleotides align to TRBD2. The CDR3 is 18 amino acids. Germline lookup yields CDR1 SGHKS and CDR2 YYEKEE (reference sequence). Germline trimming cut 4 bases from V and 4 bases from J; bases unmatched to any gene: 15. In nucleotides, the CDR3 is TGTGCCAGCAGCCACCATCCAGCAGCGGGGGCTCCCACCGGGGAGCTGTTTTTT. Its translation is CASSHHPAAGAPTGELFF.

Details on this clone: The DNA is omitted, as the CDR3 cannot be located on it reliably, and the CDR3 follows TCRdb's listing. The chain employs TRBV25-1 and TRBJ2-1; the D call of TRBD2 is as the table states it, not checked on the DNA. CDR1 is MGHDK, CDR2 SYGVNS, per germline. The CDR3 length equals 16 residues, ends included. The CDR3 region is CARPPGLAGYFCEQFF.

The chain links TRBV21-1 to TRBJ1-5; the table's D call of TRBD1 was not tested on the DNA. TRBV21-1 is reported as a pseudogene. The CDR3 spans 16 residues. The CDR3 here is CASSNGQGGSNQPQHF. The CDR3 DNA reads as TGTGCCAGCAGCAATGGACAGGGGGGAAGCAATCAGCCCCAGCATTTT.

The CDR3 protein is CASSLWTGSGELFF. CDR3 in DNA: TGTGCCAGCAGCCTTTGGACAGGGTCCGGGGAGCTGTTTTTT. The rearrangement uses TRBV14 and TRBJ2-2; 8 bases are a match to TRBD1. Germline V gene sequence: CDR1 SGHDN, CDR2 FVKESK. The CDR3 consists of 14 residues. V gave up 4 bases and J gave up 6 bases; unmatched junction bases: 4.

This chain links TRBV18 with TRBJ1-4; D remains unclear. The CDR3 runs to 12 residues. V lost 6 bases, J lost 8 bases, and 10 bases lay in between. Looked up from germline, CDR1 is KGHSH and CDR2 is LQKENI. The CDR3 sequence is CASSESREKLFF. The CDR3 DNA reads as TGTGCCAGCTCGGAGTCGAGGGAAAAACTGTTTTTT. Based on the CDR3 plus reference TRBV18 and TRBJ1-4, the full variable domain is NAGVMQNPRHLVRRRGQEARLRCSPMKGHSHVYWYRQLPEEGLKFMVYLQKENIIDESGMPKERFSAEFPKEGPSILRIQQVVRGDSAAYFCASSESREKLFFGSGTQLSVL.

The chain employs TRBV11-3 and TRBJ1-5, with 7 nucleotides matching TRBD1. This CDR3 has 15 residues. Germline CDR1 is SGHNT and CDR2 is YENEEA. V lost 6 bases and J lost 0; bases outside the gene matches: 5. This CDR3 reads CASRLQGNSNQPQHF. The CDR3 region has the DNA TGTGCCAGCAGGTTACAGGGGAATAGCAATCAGCCCCAGCATTTT.

The rearrangement joins TRBV19 to TRBJ2-1; D is possibly TRBD2 (6 bases). This CDR3 is built from 15 residues. Germline values: CDR1 LNHDA, CDR2 SQIVND (reference sequence). Trimming took 5 bases from V and 5 from J, leaving 16 bases between them. The CDR3 DNA is TGTGCCAGTAGTGGAGGGCGCCCGTTGGACAATGAGCAGTTCTTC. Translation: CASSGGRPLDNEQFF.

The rearrangement uses TRBV20-1 and TRBJ2-4; 12 bases align to TRBD2. V was pared by 3 bases and J by 7 bases, with 4 bases of the junction left unmatched. The length of the CDR3 is 14 residues. Germline values: CDR1 DFQATT, CDR2 SNEGSKA (reference sequence). CDR3 bases: TGCAGTGCTAGTACGACTAGCGGGGGTAACATTCAGTACTTC. Translated: CSASTTSGGNIQYF.

The chain carries TRBV10-3 and TRBJ2-2; TRBD2 matches at 9 bases. V was pared by 2 bases and J by 7 bases, with 8 bases of the junction left unmatched. The CDR3 is 16 residues long. Germline CDR1 is ENHRY and CDR2 is SYGVKD. The CDR3 reads CAISETGTSRFGELFF. Written as DNA, the CDR3 is TGTGCCATCAGTGAGACCGGGACTAGCAGGTTCGGGGAGCTGTTTTTT.

The table lists this clone with a count of one. J is TRBJ2-5 and V is TRBV7-8, with a tentative D call TRBD2 (6 bases). The V gene's germline CDR1 is SGHVS and CDR2 FQNEAQ. The CDR3 runs to 15 residues. Between the trimmed V and J ends, which lost 5 bases and 4 bases, there was a span of 17 bases. Written as DNA, the CDR3 is TGTGCCAGCAGCCTAGAACTACTAGCTGGAGAGACCCAGTACTTC. Translated: CASSLELLAGETQYF.

The chain couples TRBV27 to TRBJ2-6; maybe TRBD1 (6 bases). The CDR3 is 14 residues long. Per the germline V gene, CDR1 is MNHEY and CDR2 is SMNVEV (reference sequence). The V gene lost 9 bases and the J gene lost 0 bases, with 9 bases spanning the gap. CDR3 DNA: TGTGCCAGTACAGGGAGCTCTGGGGCCAACGTCCTGACTTTC. Its protein product is CASTGSSGANVLTF.

The CDR3, as DNA: TGCGCCAGCACCGGGACTTTCACAGATACGCAGTATTTT. Its translation is CASTGTFTDTQYF. The rearrangement links TRBV10-2 to TRBJ2-3; weak D call: TRBD2 (6 bases). Looked up from germline, CDR1 is WSHSY and CDR2 is SAAADI. Trimming stripped 7 bases from V and 2 bases from J, with 10 bases between. CDR3 length equals 13 residues.

This chain links TRBV7-8 with TRBJ1-1, with D possibly being TRBD1 (5 bases). Trimming removed 4 bases from V and 4 bases from J, with 25 bases in between. CDR1 is SGHVS and CDR2 is FQNEAQ in the germline V gene. This CDR3 is 18 amino acids long. The CDR3 nucleotides read TGTGCCAGCAGCTCCAACCTAGGGCCAGGGAATAGGGCCACTGAAGCTTTCTTT. This gives the protein CASSSNLGPGNRATEAFF.

V is TRBV6-1 and J is TRBJ1-5; D not certain. Per the germline V gene, CDR1 is MNHNS and CDR2 is SASEGT. This CDR3 has 13 residues. Trimming cost V 3 bases and J 3 bases, with 6 bases left between them. The CDR3 here is CASSEFHNQPQHF. In DNA, the CDR3 is TGTGCCAGCAGTGAGTTCCACAATCAGCCCCAGCATTTT.

The chain couples TRBV10-3 to TRBJ2-2; possible D gene TRBD2, 6 bases. Germline V lookup: CDR1 ENHRY, CDR2 SYGVKD. V was shortened by 6 bases and J by 3 bases, with 11 bases between the two germline ends. CDR3 length equals 14 residues. CDR3 protein: CAIRSGVDTGELFF. Written as DNA, the CDR3 is TGTGCCATCAGGTCGGGGGTGGACACCGGGGAGCTGTTTTTT.

This clone was picked up one time. The chain couples TRBV6-5 to TRBJ1-5; 7 bases agree with TRBD1. V was clipped by 7 bases and J by 2 bases; unmatched bases: 2. Germline loops: CDR1 MNHEY, CDR2 SVGAGI. The CDR3 has 13 amino acids. CDR3 in amino acids: CASNRGGNQPQHF. CDR3 coding DNA: TGTGCCAGCAACAGGGGTGGCAATCAGCCCCAGCATTTT.

This chain connects TRBV7-9 to TRBJ2-1, with 11 bases that match TRBD2. Germline trimming cut 5 bases from V and 7 bases from J; bases unmatched to any gene: 13. This CDR3 region has 17 residues. Germline CDR1 and CDR2: SEHNR and FQNEAQ (reference sequence). CDR3 in DNA: TGTGCCAGCAGCCCGAGACTAGCGGGGACCCCTCGGAATGAGCAGTTCTTC. This translates into CASSPRLAGTPRNEQFF.